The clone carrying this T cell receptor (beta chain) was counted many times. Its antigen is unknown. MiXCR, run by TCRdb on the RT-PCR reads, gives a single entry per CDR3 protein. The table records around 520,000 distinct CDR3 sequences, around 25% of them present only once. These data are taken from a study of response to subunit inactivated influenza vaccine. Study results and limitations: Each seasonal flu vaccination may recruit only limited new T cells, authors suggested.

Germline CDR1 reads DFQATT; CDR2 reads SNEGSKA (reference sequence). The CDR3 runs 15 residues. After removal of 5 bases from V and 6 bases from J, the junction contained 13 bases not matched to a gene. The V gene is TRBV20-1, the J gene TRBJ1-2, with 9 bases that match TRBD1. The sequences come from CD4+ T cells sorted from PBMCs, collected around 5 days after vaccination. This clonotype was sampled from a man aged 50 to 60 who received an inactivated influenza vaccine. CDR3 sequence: CSAEAWTGDHDGYTF. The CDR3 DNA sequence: TGCAGTGCTGAAGCATGGACAGGGGATCATGATGGCTACACCTTC.